The 26 T cell receptor beta chains below all came from one sample that was sequenced in a study of blood T cell repertoires in COVID-19. TCRdb's table, derived via immunoSEQ multiplex PCR, lists solely in-frame clones and lacks some. This sample has about 210,000 clones, with more than 75% found just once. Sequencing was carried out using peripheral blood. These receptors all stem from a man aged 55-75 years who had recovered from COVID-19.

The rearrangement joins TRBV5-1 to TRBJ1-2; D unclear. V was shortened by 3 bases and J by 8 bases, with 17 bases between the two germline ends. This CDR3 has 14 amino acids. Looked up from germline, CDR1 is SGHRS and CDR2 is YFSETQ. The CDR3 reads CASSSALGGSGYTF. DNA of the CDR3: TGCGCCAGCAGCTCTGCGTTGGGAGGATCCGGCTACACCTTC.

In this sample, this clone turned up once. The chain joins TRBV12-3 or TRBV12-4 to TRBJ2-7; TRBD1 might be the D (6 bases). The CDR3 contains 13 residues. Trimming took 4 bases from V and 3 from J, leaving 10 bases between them. The CDR3 sequence is CASSWTANYEQYF. Written as DNA, the CDR3 is TGTGCCAGCAGTTGGACAGCCAACTACGAGCAGTACTTC.

As to this clone: One end of the junction does not line up with germline, which may come from a read error. The genes are TRBV19 and TRBJ2-3, with TRBD2 matching 7 bases. The CDR3 sequence is 15 residues long. Germline CDR1 reads LNHDA; CDR2 reads SQIVND (reference sequence). Written as DNA, the CDR3 is TGTGCCAGTAGTATGGGGGGGAAGAACACAGATGCGCAGTATTTT. It encodes CASSMGGKNTDAQYF. The entire variable domain, with the rest obtained from reference TRBV19 and TRBJ2-3, is as follows: DGGITQSPKYLFRKEGQNVTLSCEQNLNHDAMYWYRQDPGQGLRLIYYSQIVNDFQKGDIAEGYSVSREKKESFPLTVTSAQKNPTAFYLCASSMGGKNTDAQYFGPGTRLTVL.

This sequence joins TRBV3-1 (or the pseudogene TRBV3-2) and TRBJ1-1; the D gene is possibly TRBD1 (5 bases). The CDR3 runs to 13 residues. Germline V lookup: CDR1 LGHDT, CDR2 YNNKEL (reference sequence). The V gene lost 0 bases and the J gene lost 8 bases, with 10 bases spanning the gap. CDR3 in amino acids: CASSQDGGVEAFF. DNA of the CDR3: TGTGCCAGCAGCCAAGATGGGGGGGTAGAAGCTTTCTTT.

This clone is a singleton in its sample. This chain uses TRBV25-1 with TRBJ1-6, with 8 positions matching TRBD1. Germline loops: CDR1 MGHDK, CDR2 SYGVNS. Unmatched junction bases numbered 5, after V lost 3 bases and J lost 7 bases. The CDR3 totals 15 residues. CDR3 in DNA: TGTGCCAGCAGTGACGGACAGGGAGTCAATTCACCCCTCCACTTT. Its translation is CASSDGQGVNSPLHF. The full variable domain, its missing parts supplied by reference TRBV25-1 and TRBJ1-6, is EADIYQTPRYLVIGTGKKITLECSQTMGHDKMYWYQQDPGMELHLIHYSYGVNSTEKGDLSSESTVSRIRTEHFPLTLESARPSHTSQYLCASSDGQGVNSPLHFGNGTRLTVT.

This chain uses TRBV5-4 with TRBJ2-1; D perhaps matches TRBD2 (5 bases). The CDR3 consists of 13 residues. CDR1 is SGHNT, CDR2 YYREEE, per germline (reference sequence). V was shortened by 4 bases and J by 9 bases, with 14 bases between the two germline ends. The CDR3 coding sequence is TGTGCCAGCAGCGCTGACGGGGTAGGTGAGCAGTTCTTC. The encoded protein is CASSADGVGEQFF.

The gene calls are TRBV5-1 and TRBJ2-1; TRBD2 aligns across 7 bases. The J segment lost 7 bases and the V segment lost 3 bases, leaving 19 bases of the junction unmatched. The germline gives CDR1 SGHRS, CDR2 YFSETQ. This CDR3 is built from 18 residues. The DNA for the CDR3 is TGCGCCAGCAGCTCGTCCCTGCCTAGCGGAGGAGCCAAGAATGAGCAGTTCTTC. Protein sequence: CASSSSLPSGGAKNEQFF.

The chain links TRBV11-2 to TRBJ2-3; 9 bases are shared with TRBD1. The CDR3 loop spans 14 amino acids. V shed 5 bases and J 4 bases; nucleotides not matched to a gene: 4. CDR1 is SGHAT and CDR2 is FQNNGV in the germline V gene. The CDR3: CASSRDRAPDTQYF. Written as DNA, the CDR3 is TGTGCCAGCAGCCGGGACAGGGCCCCAGATACGCAGTATTTT. Drawing the rest from reference TRBV11-2 and TRBJ2-3, the complete variable domain is EAGVAQSPRYKIIEKRQSVAFWCNPISGHATLYWYQQILGQGPKLLIQFQNNGVVDDSQLPKDRFSAERLKGVDSTLKIQPAKLEDSAVYLCASSRDRAPDTQYFGPGTRLTVL.

This clone showed up just once. V usage is TRBV30 and J usage is TRBJ2-3; D unresolved. The CDR3 runs 15 residues. V was clipped by 0 bases and J by 0 bases, with 10 bases between them. Germline V CDR1 and CDR2: GTSNPN, SVGIG (reference sequence). As DNA, the CDR3 is TGTGCCTGGAGTGTAGGCGGCGCTAGCACAGATACGCAGTATTTT. This sequence encodes CAWSVGGASTDTQYF.

The rearrangement joins TRBV15 to TRBJ2-3; tentative D call: TRBD2 (7 bases). The V end lost 1 base, the J end lost 3 bases, and 14 bases lay between the germline ends. The CDR3 consists of 16 residues. The germline V gene has CDR1 LNHNV and CDR2 YYDKDF (reference sequence). CDR3 coding DNA: TGTGCCACCAGCAGAGGGATGGGGGGGCCTACAGATACGCAGTATTTT. Its translation is CATSRGMGGPTDTQYF.

This clone showed up just a few times. The V call is TRBV7-3, the J call TRBJ1-1; D unclear. This CDR3 spans 13 amino acids. Germline loops: CDR1 SGHTA, CDR2 FQGTGA. Trimming shortened V by 4 bases and J by 3 bases, and 9 bases separated the two germline ends. The CDR3 DNA reads TGTGCCAGCAGCTATAGAGCATACACTGAAGCTTTCTTT. Its protein is CASSYRAYTEAFF.

V gene TRBV5-1 combines with J gene TRBJ2-1, with D perhaps TRBD1 (7 bases). The CDR3 spans 12 residues. V was trimmed by 4 bases and J by 10 bases, leaving 12 bases between them. Per the germline V gene, CDR1 is SGHRS and CDR2 is YFSETQ. The CDR3 spells CASSIAGGEQFF. CDR3 in DNA: TGCGCCAGCAGCATTGCAGGGGGGGAGCAGTTCTTC. The full variable domain, rest sourced from reference TRBV5-1 and TRBJ2-1, is KAGVTQTPRYLIKTRGQQVTLSCSPISGHRSVSWYQQTPGQGLQFLFEYFSETQRNKGNFPGRFSGRQFSNSRSEMNVSTLELGDSALYLCASSIAGGEQFFGPGTRLTVL.

This chain uses TRBV5-1 with TRBJ2-2; TRBD1 matches at 8 bases. Germline CDR1 and CDR2: SGHRS and YFSETQ. With V trimmed by 3 bases and J by 4 bases, 5 bases remained unmatched. CDR3 size: 15 residues. CDR3 DNA sequence: TGCGCCAGCAGCTCCACCGGGACAGGCACCGGGGAGCTGTTTTTT. The encoded protein is CASSSTGTGTGELFF.

This chain connects TRBV12-3 or TRBV12-4 to TRBJ2-3, with D perhaps matching TRBD1 (5 bases). The CDR3 contains 13 residues. The ends were cut back, 5 bases at V and 5 bases at J, with 11 bases in the middle. CDR3 residues: CASSLDRLDTQYF. For the CDR3, the DNA is TGTGCCAGCAGTCTCGACAGACTAGATACGCAGTATTTT.

The gene calls are TRBV6-2 or TRBV6-3 and TRBJ2-3, with D maybe TRBD1 (6 bases). The CDR3 consists of 15 residues. V dropped 2 bases and J dropped 1 base, with 10 bases sitting between them. CDR1 is MNHEY and CDR2 is SVGEGT in the germline V gene. Here the CDR3 reads CASSYVDRRTDTQYF. The CDR3 DNA follows: TGTGCCAGCAGTTACGTGGACAGACGCACAGATACGCAGTATTTT.

The chain employs TRBV5-6 and TRBJ1-2; D may be TRBD1 (6 bases). The germline gives CDR1 SGHDT, CDR2 YYEEEE. The CDR3 extends over 15 amino acids. V was pared by 3 bases and J by 4 bases, with 16 bases between. The CDR3, as DNA: TGTGCCAGCAGCTGGGGGCGAGGGGCCACCTATGGCTACACCTTC. Protein sequence: CASSWGRGATYGYTF.

The chain couples TRBV27 to TRBJ1-4, with 8 bases aligning to TRBD1. CDR3 length: 14 amino acids. With V trimmed by 6 bases and J by 6 bases, 6 bases remained unmatched. Germline V gene sequence: CDR1 MNHEY, CDR2 SMNVEV (reference sequence). The DNA for the CDR3 is TGTGCCAGCAGCCGGGACAGGAGGGATGAAAAACTGTTTTTT. The encoded protein is CASSRDRRDEKLFF.

CDR3 sequence reads: CAWSRNTEAFF. In nucleotides, the CDR3 is TGTGCCTGGAGTCGTAACACTGAAGCTTTCTTT. J is TRBJ1-1 and V is TRBV30; D gene unclear. Trimming removed 2 bases at V and 2 bases at J, with 3 bases between. CDR3 length: 11 amino acids. The germline gives CDR1 GTSNPN, CDR2 SVGIG (reference sequence).

The genes are TRBV29-1 and TRBJ2-1; 9 nucleotides align to TRBD2. The CDR3 extends over 12 amino acids. V shed 3 bases and J 15 bases; nucleotides not matched to a gene: 9. Germline values: CDR1 SQVTM, CDR2 ANQGSEA. The CDR3 region is CSVEAGGPVRFF. The CDR3 DNA sequence: TGCAGCGTTGAGGCGGGGGGGCCTGTGCGGTTCTTC.

The chain carries TRBV18 and TRBJ1-2; D uncertain. This CDR3 region has 13 residues. CDR1 KGHSH and CDR2 LQKENI come from the germline V gene. The V and J ends lost 3 bases and 0 bases respectively, with 5 bases between them. The CDR3 spells CASSPGPNYGYTF. The CDR3 DNA reads TGTGCCAGCTCACCCGGTCCTAACTATGGCTACACCTTC.

The rearrangement joins TRBV5-1 to TRBJ2-7; 7 positions match TRBD1. V was clipped by 0 bases and J by 3 bases; unmatched bases: 3. The CDR3 length is 14 residues. Germline loops: CDR1 SGHRS, CDR2 YFSETQ. The CDR3 DNA follows: TGCGCCAGCAGCTTGGTTGGGACAGACTACGAGCAGTACTTC. Translated, it gives CASSLVGTDYEQYF. The full variable domain, with the rest looked up from reference TRBV5-1 and TRBJ2-7, is KAGVTQTPRYLIKTRGQQVTLSCSPISGHRSVSWYQQTPGQGLQFLFEYFSETQRNKGNFPGRFSGRQFSNSRSEMNVSTLELGDSALYLCASSLVGTDYEQYFGPGTRLTVT.

There are a few counts of this clone. The V call is TRBV9, the J call TRBJ1-1, with TRBD1 matching over 7 bases. V shed 0 bases, J shed 5 bases, and the junction held 7 bases outside the gene matches. Germline V gene sequence: CDR1 SGDLS, CDR2 YYNGEE. CDR3 length equals 15 residues. The CDR3 coding sequence is TGTGCCAGCAGCGTAGGTGACACAGGGGTAACTGAAGCTTTCTTT. Protein: CASSVGDTGVTEAFF.

V gene TRBV7-9 combines with J gene TRBJ1-2, with a tentative D call TRBD1 (5 bases). Trimming stripped 6 bases from V and 3 bases from J, with 11 bases between. The CDR3 is 13 amino acids. The germline V gene encodes CDR1 SEHNR and CDR2 FQNEAQ (reference sequence). CDR3 sequence: CASSPLGDYGYTF. CDR3 DNA: TGTGCCAGCAGTCCCCTAGGGGACTATGGCTACACCTTC. The full variable domain, with the rest looked up from reference TRBV7-9 and TRBJ1-2, is DTGVSQNPRHKITKRGQNVTFRCDPISEHNRLYWYRQTLGQGPEFLTYFQNEAQLEKSRLLSDRFSAERPKGSFSTLEIQRTEQGDSAMYLCASSPLGDYGYTFGSGTRLTVV.

V usage is TRBV9 and J usage is TRBJ1-6; 8 bases align to TRBD1. J gave up 7 bases and V 3 bases, and 3 bases lay outside the gene matches. CDR1 is SGDLS and CDR2 is YYNGEE in the germline V gene. The CDR3 extends over 14 amino acids. The CDR3 is CASSAGQVNSPLHF. Here the CDR3 DNA reads TGTGCCAGCAGCGCGGGACAGGTGAATTCACCCCTCCACTTT.

About this clone itself: Distinct nucleotide sequences in the sample also encode this CDR3. The chain uses TRBV19 and TRBJ1-5; 7 bases are shared with TRBD1. This CDR3 is 14 amino acids long. CDR1 and CDR2 from the germline V gene are LNHDA and SQIVND (reference sequence). J was trimmed by 3 bases and V by 6 bases; bases with no gene match: 5. The CDR3 loop is CASRGQELNQPQHF. In nucleotides, the CDR3 is TGTGCCAGTAGAGGACAGGAACTCAATCAGCCCCAGCATTTT. The full variable domain, completed using reference TRBV19 and TRBJ1-5, is DGGITQSPKYLFRKEGQNVTLSCEQNLNHDAMYWYRQDPGQGLRLIYYSQIVNDFQKGDIAEGYSVSREKKESFPLTVTSAQKNPTAFYLCASRGQELNQPQHFGDGTRLSIL.

The chain carries TRBV2 and TRBJ2-5, with D uncertain. The CDR3 has 11 amino acids. Germline assignment: CDR1 SNHLY and CDR2 FYNNEI. Trimming stripped 9 bases from V and 4 bases from J, with 9 bases between. The CDR3 nucleotides are TGTGCCAGAGAGATCCGAGAGACCCAGTACTTC. Its translation: CAREIRETQYF.